Shown below are 17 T cell receptor beta chains from a single sample sequenced in a study of blood T cell repertoires in COVID-19. Profiling relied on immunoSEQ multiplex PCR, and the TCRdb table lists in-frame clones only, not all of them. This table has more than 100,000 clones, 87% appearing once. Material for sequencing was peripheral blood. The source of these receptors is a man in his fifties or sixties in a cohort sampled during active COVID-19.

The rearrangement joins TRBV6-5 to TRBJ2-5; 12 bases agree with TRBD2. V was pared by 5 bases and J by 2 bases, with 3 bases of the junction left unmatched. The CDR3 has 15 residues. Per germline, CDR1 MNHEY and CDR2 SVGAGI. The CDR3 protein is CASSLAGGTQETQYF. Written as DNA, the CDR3 is TGTGCCAGCAGTCTAGCGGGGGGGACACAAGAGACCCAGTACTTC.

V is TRBV2 and J is TRBJ1-4, with unresolved D. Germline V gene data show CDR1 as SNHLY and CDR2 as FYNNEI. Deletions cut 7 bases from V and 8 bases from J, with 17 bases between. The CDR3 is 14 residues long. DNA of the CDR3: TGTGCCAGCACGGGCAGGACTAAGGGCGAAAAACTGTTTTTT. Encoded protein: CASTGRTKGEKLFF.

The chain has TRBV7-8 and TRBJ1-5; 7 nucleotides align to TRBD1. The junction had 13 bases not matched to a gene; V was cut back by 6 bases and J by 5 bases. CDR3 size: 16 residues. Germline V gene data show CDR1 as SGHVS and CDR2 as FQNEAQ. Written as DNA, the CDR3 is TGTGCCAGCAGTATAGCTTATAAGGGGGCCGATCAGCCCCAGCATTTT. Translating gives CASSIAYKGADQPQHF.

J is TRBJ2-3 and V is TRBV10-1; a weak D match, TRBD1 (6 bases). Germline CDR1 is WNHNN and CDR2 is SYGVQD (reference sequence). V was trimmed by 4 bases and J by 1 base, leaving 9 bases between them. The CDR3 runs 14 residues. The CDR3, as DNA: TGCGCCAGCAGTGGGGGACACGGCACAGATACGCAGTATTTT. Protein sequence: CASSGGHGTDTQYF.

The J gene is TRBJ2-3, the V gene TRBV2, with D maybe TRBD1 (6 bases). Trimming left V 1 base short and J 4 bases short, with 9 bases between. CDR1 SNHLY and CDR2 FYNNEI come from the germline V gene. This CDR3 comprises 14 residues. The CDR3 DNA follows: TGTGCCAGCAGTGAAGAGGCAGGGGCAGATACGCAGTATTTT. Translated, it gives CASSEEAGADTQYF.

The chain carries TRBV6-5 and TRBJ1-5; 9 positions agree with TRBD1. This CDR3 has 15 amino acids. V was pared by 5 bases and J by 1 base, with 3 bases of the junction left unmatched. Germline assignment: CDR1 MNHEY and CDR2 SVGAGI. The CDR3 sequence: CASSRTGESNQPQHF. DNA of the CDR3: TGTGCCAGCAGTAGGACAGGGGAGAGCAATCAGCCCCAGCATTTT.

In this sample, this clone turned up once. V and J are TRBV11-2 and TRBJ2-7, with 7 bases that match TRBD2. The germline V gene has CDR1 SGHAT and CDR2 FQNNGV. Germline trimming cut 2 bases from V and 1 base from J; bases unmatched to any gene: 8. The CDR3 is made up of 16 amino acids. This CDR3 reads CASSLNRGVGSYEQYV. As DNA, the CDR3 is TGTGCCAGCAGCTTAAATCGGGGGGTAGGGTCCTACGAGCAGTACGTC.

This clone was recorded only once. J is TRBJ2-5 and V is TRBV7-3; a weak D match, TRBD2 (6 bases). Per germline, CDR1 SGHTA and CDR2 FQGTGA. The CDR3 is 14 residues long. Deletions cut 5 bases from V and 0 bases from J, with 10 bases between. The CDR3 spells CASSPRGYQETQYF. CDR3 coding DNA: TGTGCCAGCAGCCCCCGGGGGTACCAAGAGACCCAGTACTTC.

The chain combines TRBV18 with TRBJ1-1, with TRBD1 matching over 11 bases. J was trimmed by 5 bases and V by 4 bases; bases with no gene match: 3. The CDR3 has 14 residues. Germline loops: CDR1 KGHSH, CDR2 LQKENI. In DNA, the CDR3 is TGTGCCAGCTCACTAGGGACAGGGGGTACTGAAGCTTTCTTT. Residues: CASSLGTGGTEAFF.

J is TRBJ2-2 and V is TRBV9; 12 positions match TRBD2. After removal of 4 bases from V and 4 bases from J, the junction contained 14 bases not matched to a gene. The germline gives CDR1 SGDLS, CDR2 YYNGEE. The CDR3 length is 19 residues. Here the CDR3 reads CASSNRVPTSGGGTGELFF. CDR3 coding DNA: TGTGCCAGCAGCAACAGGGTCCCGACTAGCGGGGGAGGCACCGGGGAGCTGTTTTTT. Looking up the rest from reference TRBV9 and TRBJ2-2 gives the full variable domain: DSGVTQTPKHLITATGQRVTLRCSPRSGDLSVYWYQQSLDQGLQFLIQYYNGEERAKGNILERFSAQQFPDLHSELNLSSLELGDSALYFCASSNRVPTSGGGTGELFFGEGSRLTVL.

This clone has just one count. This chain links TRBV7-9 with TRBJ2-1, with D possibly being TRBD2 (7 bases). This CDR3 has 15 amino acids. Trimming removed 3 bases at V and 7 bases at J, with 16 bases between. Germline values: CDR1 SEHNR, CDR2 FQNEAQ (reference sequence). CDR3 DNA: TGTGCCAGCAGCTTCCCAGCGGGGAGGGGGAATGAGCAGTTCTTC. It translates to CASSFPAGRGNEQFF.

This chain links TRBV19 with TRBJ1-4, with 9 bases that match TRBD1. V trimming: 7 bases; J trimming: 5 bases; junction bases outside the gene matches: 8. CDR1 LNHDA and CDR2 SQIVND come from the germline V gene (reference sequence). The CDR3 totals 15 residues. The CDR3 nucleotides are TGTGCCAGTACCCTTATCGGGACAGGGAATGAAAAACTGTTTTTT. It encodes CASTLIGTGNEKLFF.

J is TRBJ2-5 and V is TRBV3-1 (or the pseudogene TRBV3-2); 7 nucleotides match TRBD1. The junction had 6 bases not matched to a gene; V was cut back by 3 bases and J by 5 bases. CDR3 length: 14 amino acids. Germline CDR1 is LGHDT and CDR2 is YNNKEL (reference sequence). The CDR3 reads CASSHLLGGETQYF. The CDR3, as DNA: TGTGCCAGCAGCCACCTCTTAGGGGGCGAGACCCAGTACTTC.

This clone was seen just once. This rearrangement joins TRBV2 to TRBJ2-1, with D possibly TRBD2 on 7 matching bases. Germline loops: CDR1 SNHLY, CDR2 FYNNEI. V lost 7 bases and J lost 5, with 15 bases in between. This CDR3 region has 14 residues. The CDR3 DNA is TGTGCCAGCAACGTCGGGGGGCCCGACAATGAGCAGTTCTTC. The encoded protein is CASNVGGPDNEQFF.

V usage is TRBV2 and J usage is TRBJ2-4; TRBD1 is a possible D gene (5 bases). The CDR3 spans 15 residues. Germline V CDR1 and CDR2: SNHLY, FYNNEI. Deletions cut 3 bases from V and 3 bases from J, with 12 bases between. Written as DNA, the CDR3 is TGTGCCAGCAGTGATCTTAGGGGTGGCAAAAACATTCAGTACTTC. Its translation: CASSDLRGGKNIQYF.

The V and J genes are TRBV4-2 and TRBJ2-7, with 8 bases fitting TRBD1. This CDR3 has 16 residues. With 4 bases clipped from V and 5 bases from J, the junction kept 13 bases outside the gene matches. The V gene's germline CDR1 is LGHNA and CDR2 YNFKEQ. This CDR3 is CASSPMEGQAVNEQYF. The CDR3 DNA follows: TGTGCCAGCAGCCCGATGGAGGGACAGGCCGTGAACGAGCAGTACTTC.

This chain uses TRBV27 with TRBJ2-6; 9 bases agree with TRBD1. Trimming at V came to 5 bases and at J to 0 bases, leaving 8 bases not matched to a gene. CDR1 is MNHEY, CDR2 SMNVEV, per germline (reference sequence). This CDR3 spans 18 amino acids. The CDR3 region is CASSPRTGVYSGANVLTF. CDR3 sequence (DNA): TGTGCCAGCAGTCCAAGGACAGGGGTTTACTCTGGGGCCAACGTCCTGACTTTC.